This TCR beta chain is from a study of blood T cell repertoires in COVID-19. Overall study context: Material from acute and convalescent COVID-19 was sourced from the United States, Italy and Spain. In each case, the material was cDNA or gDNA derived from T cells, B-cell-depleted T cells, or PBMCs.

In the original processing: Nucleated cell number was recorded as an estimate derived from reference gene primer amplification. Clones were sequenced by immunoSEQ multiplex PCR, and TCRdb holds only the in-frame ones, with some missing. For V, J and clone size, that table is used; D and trimming come from the DNA. The sample yields about 220,000 clones, approximately 80% seen once. V gave up 1 base and J gave up 3 bases, with 9 bases separating them. CDR3 length: 15 residues. Germline lookup yields CDR1 MGHRA and CDR2 YSYEKL. The chain links TRBV4-1 to TRBJ2-2; D gene unclear. The source is a woman aged 55-69 years who had recovered from COVID-19. The specimen sequenced was peripheral blood. The chain's CDR3 is CASSQGDTDTGELFF. The DNA of the CDR3 is TGCGCCAGCAGCCAAGGCGACACAGACACCGGGGAGCTGTTTTTT.